Shown below are 11 T cell receptor beta chains from a single sample sequenced in a study of T-cell memory formation after mild COVID-19. TCRdb called the 5' RACE reads again in MiXCR, with one record for every CDR3 protein. The table lists about 560,000 distinct CDR3 sequences, less than 25% of them singletons. The sequencing sample was made of PBMCs or a T cell subset sorted from them (not recorded which). The receptors derive from an adult woman who had mild COVID-19 (a few samples of this study predate the infection). Cell type and time point are not known.

The CDR3 coding sequence is TGTGCCAGCAGTTCACCAGACCTGAACACTGAAGCTTTCTTT. Its protein product is CASSSPDLNTEAFF. The V and J genes are TRBV12-3 or TRBV12-4 and TRBJ1-1; no definite D call. With 4 bases removed from V and 0 bases from J, the gap between germline ends came to 9 bases. There are 14 residues in the CDR3.

This clonotype was recorded many times. This rearrangement joins TRBV12-3 or TRBV12-4 to TRBJ2-5, with 14 nucleotides matching TRBD2. The V segment lost 6 bases and the J segment 4 bases; nucleotides outside the gene matches: 7. CDR3 size: 16 residues. The CDR3 sequence is CASRIGTSGSIETQYF. CDR3 in DNA: TGTGCCAGCAGAATAGGGACTAGCGGGAGTATAGAGACCCAGTACTTC.

The J gene is TRBJ1-1, the V gene TRBV3-1; D is possibly TRBD1 (5 bases). Deletions cut 0 bases from V and 9 bases from J, with 14 bases between. The CDR3 covers 14 residues. Germline CDR1 is LGHDT and CDR2 is YNNKEL (reference sequence). CDR3 bases: TGTGCCAGCAGCCAAGATTCGGCAGGGTCGAAAGCTTTCTTT. Translating it yields CASSQDSAGSKAFF.

The rearrangement joins TRBV5-1 to TRBJ2-2; 10 bases line up with TRBD1. The germline gives CDR1 SGHRS, CDR2 YFSETQ. The CDR3 covers 18 residues. V lost 0 bases and J lost 3; bases outside the gene matches: 8. As DNA, the CDR3 is TGCGCCAGCAGCTTGGGATGGTCGACAGGGGGCCACACCGGGGAGCTGTTTTTT. This sequence encodes CASSLGWSTGGHTGELFF. Full variable domain (missing parts from reference TRBV5-1 and TRBJ2-2): KAGVTQTPRYLIKTRGQQVTLSCSPISGHRSVSWYQQTPGQGLQFLFEYFSETQRNKGNFPGRFSGRQFSNSRSEMNVSTLELGDSALYLCASSLGWSTGGHTGELFFGEGSRLTVL.

The CDR3 reads CASRPTGGSADTQYF. As DNA, the CDR3 is TGTGCCAGCAGGCCGACAGGGGGAAGCGCAGATACGCAGTATTTT. The chain couples TRBV7-3 to TRBJ2-3; 9 bases map to TRBD1. The CDR3 is made up of 15 amino acids. CDR1 SGHTA and CDR2 FQGTGA come from the germline V gene. After removal of 6 bases from V and 4 bases from J, the junction contained 8 bases not matched to a gene. The whole variable domain, remainder taken from reference TRBV7-3 and TRBJ2-3, is GAGVSQTPSNKVTEKGKYVELRCDPISGHTALYWYRQSLGQGPEFLIYFQGTGAADDSGLPNDRFFAVRPEGSVSTLKIQRTERGDSAVYLCASRPTGGSADTQYFGPGTRLTVL.

This clonotype has more than one count but fewer than ten. The chain combines TRBV4-1 with TRBJ2-7; D call uncertain. V was clipped by 0 bases and J by 0 bases, with 9 bases between them. The CDR3 totals 15 residues. Looked up from germline, CDR1 is MGHRA and CDR2 is YSYEKL. The CDR3 loop is CASSQELRSSYEQYF. The CDR3 nucleotides are TGCGCCAGCAGCCAAGAGCTCAGGTCCTCCTACGAGCAGTACTTC.

The rearrangement links TRBV5-1 to TRBJ1-2; 7 nucleotides line up with TRBD1. CDR1 SGHRS and CDR2 YFSETQ come from the germline V gene. The CDR3 totals 14 residues. V shed 3 bases and J 4 bases; nucleotides not matched to a gene: 6. This CDR3 is CASSSTGASYGYTF. Written as DNA, the CDR3 is TGCGCCAGCAGCTCCACAGGGGCCAGCTATGGCTACACCTTC. Supplemented by reference TRBV5-1 and TRBJ1-2, the full variable domain reads KAGVTQTPRYLIKTRGQQVTLSCSPISGHRSVSWYQQTPGQGLQFLFEYFSETQRNKGNFPGRFSGRQFSNSRSEMNVSTLELGDSALYLCASSSTGASYGYTFGSGTRLTVV.

DNA for the CDR3: TGTGCCAGCAGCTCAGCTAGCGGGAGTTTTACCGGGGAGCTGTTTTTT. Translated, it gives CASSSASGSFTGELFF. J is TRBJ2-2 and V is TRBV9; 10 nucleotides agree with TRBD2. CDR3 length: 16 amino acids. Germline V gives CDR1 SGDLS, CDR2 YYNGEE. Trimming took 4 bases from V and 5 from J; bases not matched to a gene: 8. The full variable domain, completed using reference TRBV9 and TRBJ2-2, is DSGVTQTPKHLITATGQRVTLRCSPRSGDLSVYWYQQSLDQGLQFLIQYYNGEERAKGNILERFSAQQFPDLHSELNLSSLELGDSALYFCASSSASGSFTGELFFGEGSRLTVL.

The chain has TRBV7-9 and TRBJ2-3, with 12 bases matching TRBD2. The germline V gene encodes CDR1 SEHNR and CDR2 FQNEAQ (reference sequence). This CDR3 has 16 residues. V lost 3 bases and J lost 4; bases outside the gene matches: 5. Here the CDR3 DNA reads TGTGCCAGCAGCTTTCCGACTAGCGGGAGTTCAGATACGCAGTATTTT. Its translation is CASSFPTSGSSDTQYF.

This rearrangement joins TRBV5-1 to TRBJ1-1; D gene unclear. The germline V gene encodes CDR1 SGHRS and CDR2 YFSETQ. The CDR3 consists of 15 residues. V gave up 0 bases and J gave up 1 base, with 10 bases separating them. CDR3 loop: CASSLDSPANTEAFF. CDR3 in DNA: TGCGCCAGCAGCTTGGACAGTCCAGCGAACACTGAAGCTTTCTTT.

This clonotype has only a few counts. The chain has TRBV20-1 and TRBJ2-3; weak D call: TRBD2 (6 bases). The germline gives CDR1 DFQATT, CDR2 SNEGSKA (reference sequence). This CDR3 contains 14 residues. Trimming pared 3 bases from V and 0 bases from J, leaving 10 bases between. The CDR3 is CSASSGSSTDTQYF. The CDR3 DNA reads TGCAGTGCTAGTTCCGGGAGTAGCACAGATACGCAGTATTTT.